The T cell receptor beta chain described here comes from a study of post-analysis software for immune sequencing data. Overall study context: As for disease course, relapsing-remitting, secondary progressive and progressive-relapsing multiple sclerosis were all included.

CDR1 is LGHNA and CDR2 is YNFKEQ in the germline V gene. The CDR3 runs to 16 residues. The V gene end was trimmed by 2 bases and the J gene end by 0 bases; junction bases not matched to a gene: 6. Researchers reported that TCR beta cDNA libraries carried unique molecular identifiers. TCRdb re-analysed the PCR reads in MiXCR, keeping a single row per CDR3 protein. The sample contains a few hundred thousand distinct CDR3 sequences, around 37% of which appear only once. Study observations and caveats: TRBV5-6, TRBV5-1 and TRBV20-1 belonged to a set of about five TRBV segments that were more frequent in patients than controls. With F measure, samples from one preparation batch clustered together strongly.

This clonotype was recorded at least ten times. Its cognate antigen is unknown. This clonotype was sampled from a girl aged 5 to 17 with multiple sclerosis. The sample consisted of blood. This chain connects TRBV4-2 to TRBJ2-5, with 7 nucleotides matching TRBD2. This CDR3 reads CASSQFSRGDQETQYF. In DNA, the CDR3 is TGTGCCAGCAGCCAATTCTCCCGGGGGGACCAAGAGACCCAGTACTTC.